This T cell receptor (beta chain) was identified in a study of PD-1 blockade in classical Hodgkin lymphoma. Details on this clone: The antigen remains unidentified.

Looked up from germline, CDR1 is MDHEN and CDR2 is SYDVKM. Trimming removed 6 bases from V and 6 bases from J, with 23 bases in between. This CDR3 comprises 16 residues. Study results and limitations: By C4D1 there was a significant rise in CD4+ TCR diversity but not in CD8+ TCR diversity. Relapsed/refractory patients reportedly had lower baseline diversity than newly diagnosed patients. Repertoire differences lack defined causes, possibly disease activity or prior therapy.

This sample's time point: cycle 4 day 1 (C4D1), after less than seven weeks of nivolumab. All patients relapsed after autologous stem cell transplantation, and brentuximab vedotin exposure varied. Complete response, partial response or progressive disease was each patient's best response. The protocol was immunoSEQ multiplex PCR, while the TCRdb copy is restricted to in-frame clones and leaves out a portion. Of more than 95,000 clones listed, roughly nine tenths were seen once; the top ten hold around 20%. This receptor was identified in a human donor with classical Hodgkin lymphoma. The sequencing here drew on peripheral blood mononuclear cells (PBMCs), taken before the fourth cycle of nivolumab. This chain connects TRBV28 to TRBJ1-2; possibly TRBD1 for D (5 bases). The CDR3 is CASSLRVGFLKNGYTF. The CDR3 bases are TGTGCCAGCAGCCTCAGGGTTGGGTTCTTGAAAAATGGCTACACCTTC.